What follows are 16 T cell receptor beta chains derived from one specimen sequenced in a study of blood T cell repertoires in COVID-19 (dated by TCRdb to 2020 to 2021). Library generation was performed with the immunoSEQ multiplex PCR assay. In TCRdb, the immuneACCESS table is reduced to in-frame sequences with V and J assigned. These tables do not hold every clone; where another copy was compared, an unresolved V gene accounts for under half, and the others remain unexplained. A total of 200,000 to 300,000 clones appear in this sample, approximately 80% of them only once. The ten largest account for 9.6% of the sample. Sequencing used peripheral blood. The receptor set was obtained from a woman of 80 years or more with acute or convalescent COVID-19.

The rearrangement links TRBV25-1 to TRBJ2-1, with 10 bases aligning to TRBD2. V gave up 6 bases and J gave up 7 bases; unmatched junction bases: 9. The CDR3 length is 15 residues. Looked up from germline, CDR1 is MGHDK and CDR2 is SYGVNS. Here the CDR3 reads CASSKLAGSLNEQFF. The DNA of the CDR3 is TGTGCCAGCAGCAAACTAGCGGGGAGTCTAAATGAGCAGTTCTTC.

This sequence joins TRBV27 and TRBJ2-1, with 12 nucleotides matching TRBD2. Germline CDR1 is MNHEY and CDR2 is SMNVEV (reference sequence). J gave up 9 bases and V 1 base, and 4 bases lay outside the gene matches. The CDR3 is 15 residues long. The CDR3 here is CASSLLASGGGEQFF. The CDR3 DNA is TGTGCCAGCAGTTTATTGGCTAGCGGGGGGGGTGAGCAGTTCTTC.

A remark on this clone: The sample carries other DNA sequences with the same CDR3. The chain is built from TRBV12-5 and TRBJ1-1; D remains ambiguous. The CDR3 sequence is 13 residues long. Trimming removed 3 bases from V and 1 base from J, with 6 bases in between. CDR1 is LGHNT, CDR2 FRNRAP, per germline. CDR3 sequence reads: CASGLGGNTEAFF. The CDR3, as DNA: TGTGCTAGTGGTTTAGGCGGGAACACTGAAGCTTTCTTT.

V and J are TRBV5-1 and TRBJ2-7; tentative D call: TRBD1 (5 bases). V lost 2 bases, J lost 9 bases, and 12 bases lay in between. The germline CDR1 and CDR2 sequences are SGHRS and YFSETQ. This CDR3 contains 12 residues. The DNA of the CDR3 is TGCGCCAGCAGCTTAGACAGTGCGGTGCAGTACTTC. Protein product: CASSLDSAVQYF.

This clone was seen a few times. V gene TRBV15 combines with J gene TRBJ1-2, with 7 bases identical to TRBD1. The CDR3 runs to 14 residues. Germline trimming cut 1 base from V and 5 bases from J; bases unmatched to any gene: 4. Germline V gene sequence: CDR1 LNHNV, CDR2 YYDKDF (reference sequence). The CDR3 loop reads CATSRGRQGYGYTF. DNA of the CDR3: TGTGCCACCAGCAGAGGAAGACAGGGATATGGCTACACCTTC.

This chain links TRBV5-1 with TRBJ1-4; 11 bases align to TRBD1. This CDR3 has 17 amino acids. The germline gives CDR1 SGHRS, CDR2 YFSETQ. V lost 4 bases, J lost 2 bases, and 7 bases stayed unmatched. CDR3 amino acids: CASSRTGGDSTNEKLFF. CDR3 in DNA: TGCGCCAGCAGCCGGACAGGGGGCGATAGCACTAATGAAAAACTGTTTTTT.

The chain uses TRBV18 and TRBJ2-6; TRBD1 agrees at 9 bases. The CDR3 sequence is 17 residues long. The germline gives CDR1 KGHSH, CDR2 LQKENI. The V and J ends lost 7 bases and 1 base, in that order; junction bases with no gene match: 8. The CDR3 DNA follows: TGTGCCAGCTTCCAGGGGGACAGGGTTTCTGGGGCCAACGTCCTGACTTTC. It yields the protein CASFQGDRVSGANVLTF.

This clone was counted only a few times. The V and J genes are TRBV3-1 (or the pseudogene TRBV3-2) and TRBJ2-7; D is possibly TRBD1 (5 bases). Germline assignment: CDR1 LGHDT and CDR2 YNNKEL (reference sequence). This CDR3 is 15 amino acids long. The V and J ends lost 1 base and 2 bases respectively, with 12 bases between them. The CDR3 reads CASSQGTLPPYEQYF. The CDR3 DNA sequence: TGTGCCAGCAGCCAAGGGACACTCCCCCCCTACGAGCAGTACTTC.

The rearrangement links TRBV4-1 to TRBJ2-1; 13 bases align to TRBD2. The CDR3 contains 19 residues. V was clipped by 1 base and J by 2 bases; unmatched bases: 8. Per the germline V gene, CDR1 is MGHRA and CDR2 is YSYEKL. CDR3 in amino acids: CASSQGLAGGPQTYNEQFF. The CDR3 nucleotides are TGCGCCAGCAGCCAAGGACTAGCGGGGGGTCCCCAAACCTACAATGAGCAGTTCTTC.

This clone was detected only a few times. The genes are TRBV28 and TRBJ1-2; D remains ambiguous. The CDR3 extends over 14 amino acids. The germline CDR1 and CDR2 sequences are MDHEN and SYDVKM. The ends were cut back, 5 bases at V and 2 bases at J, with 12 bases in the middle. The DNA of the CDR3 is TGTGCCAGCAGTCCAATTTCTGCGAACTATGGCTACACCTTC. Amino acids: CASSPISANYGYTF.

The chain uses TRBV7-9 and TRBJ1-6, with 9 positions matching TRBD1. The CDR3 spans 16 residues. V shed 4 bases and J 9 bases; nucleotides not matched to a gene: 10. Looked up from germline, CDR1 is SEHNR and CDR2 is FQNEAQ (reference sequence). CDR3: CASSSGTGTGSSPLHF. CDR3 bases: TGTGCCAGCAGCTCCGGGACAGGGACTGGTAGTTCACCCCTCCACTTT. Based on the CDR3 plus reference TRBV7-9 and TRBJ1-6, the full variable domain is DTGVSQNPRHKITKRGQNVTFRCDPISEHNRLYWYRQTLGQGPEFLTYFQNEAQLEKSRLLSDRFSAERPKGSFSTLEIQRTEQGDSAMYLCASSSGTGTGSSPLHFGNGTRLTVT.

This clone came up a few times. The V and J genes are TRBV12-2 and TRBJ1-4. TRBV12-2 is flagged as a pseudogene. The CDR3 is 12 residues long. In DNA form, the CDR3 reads TGTGCAAGTCGCTCCCCCGGAGGTGGGCTGTTTTTT. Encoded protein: CASRSPGGGLFF.

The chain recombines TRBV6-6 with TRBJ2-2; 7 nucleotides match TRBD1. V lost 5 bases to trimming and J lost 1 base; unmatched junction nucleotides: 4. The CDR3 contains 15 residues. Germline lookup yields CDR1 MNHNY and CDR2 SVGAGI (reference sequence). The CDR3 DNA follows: TGTGCCAGCAGTAAGGGACAGAAGAACACCGGGGAGCTGTTTTTT. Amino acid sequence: CASSKGQKNTGELFF.

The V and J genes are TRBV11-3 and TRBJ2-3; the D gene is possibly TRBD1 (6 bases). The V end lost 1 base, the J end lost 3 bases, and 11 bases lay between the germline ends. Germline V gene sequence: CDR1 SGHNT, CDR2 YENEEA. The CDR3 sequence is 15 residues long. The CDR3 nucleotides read TGTGCCAGCAGCTTAGTTGTAGGGGGAACAGATACGCAGTATTTT. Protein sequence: CASSLVVGGTDTQYF.

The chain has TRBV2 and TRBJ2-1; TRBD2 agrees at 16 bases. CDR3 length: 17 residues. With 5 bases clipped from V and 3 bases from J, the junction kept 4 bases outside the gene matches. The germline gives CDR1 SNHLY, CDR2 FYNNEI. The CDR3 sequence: CASSYGTSGGDYNEQFF. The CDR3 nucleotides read TGTGCCAGCAGTTACGGGACTAGCGGGGGGGACTACAATGAGCAGTTCTTC. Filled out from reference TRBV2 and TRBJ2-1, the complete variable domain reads EPEVTQTPSHQVTQMGQEVILRCVPISNHLYFYWYRQILGQKVEFLVSFYNNEISEKSEIFDDQFSVERPDGSNFTLKIRSTKLEDSAMYFCASSYGTSGGDYNEQFFGPGTRLTVL.

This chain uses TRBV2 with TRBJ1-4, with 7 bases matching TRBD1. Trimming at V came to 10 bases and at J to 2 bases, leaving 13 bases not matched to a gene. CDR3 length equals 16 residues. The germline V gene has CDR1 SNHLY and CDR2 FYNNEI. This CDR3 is CAISDREGPTNEKLFF. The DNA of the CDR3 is TGTGCCATCTCCGACAGGGAAGGGCCTACTAATGAAAAACTGTTTTTT.